The 30 T cell receptor beta chains given below trace back to one sample, sequenced in a study of OX40 agonist ivuxolimab in advanced cancers. Using immunoSEQ multiplex PCR, the repertoire was profiled, and TCRdb retains in-frame clones only, with some absent. The repertoire has around 60,000 clones, approximately 91% of them found once; the top ten carry around 2%. Specimen: CD4+ or CD8+ T cells sorted from blood, collected in a trial of the OX40 agonist ivuxolimab. Source of these receptors: an adult with an advanced solid tumor such as melanoma, head and neck, liver or kidney cancer.

This rearrangement joins TRBV9 to TRBJ1-2, with D perhaps TRBD1 (6 bases). CDR1 SGDLS and CDR2 YYNGEE come from the germline V gene. This CDR3 comprises 14 residues. V lost 0 bases, J lost 6 bases, and 12 bases lay in between. CDR3 DNA sequence: TGTGCCAGCAGCGTAGGGGGGCGTTCCGATGGCTACACCTTC. The encoded protein is CASSVGGRSDGYTF.

The J gene is TRBJ1-2, the V gene TRBV6-5; D is possibly TRBD1 (5 bases). The CDR3 totals 15 residues. Trimming pared 6 bases from V and 0 bases from J, leaving 14 bases between. Per the germline V gene, CDR1 is MNHEY and CDR2 is SVGAGI. CDR3 nucleotides: TGTGCCAGCAGAACCCGGGACGGTGCTAACTATGGCTACACCTTC. Translating it yields CASRTRDGANYGYTF.

This clone was counted once. The chain links TRBV5-4 to TRBJ2-3; 8 bases line up with TRBD2. The germline gives CDR1 SGHNT, CDR2 YYREEE (reference sequence). CDR3 size: 16 residues. Trimming removed 4 bases from V and 4 bases from J; junction bases left unmatched: 11. The CDR3 nucleotides read TGTGCCAGCAGCCCAGTTGCGCGGGAGGTACCAGATACGCAGTATTTT. Protein: CASSPVAREVPDTQYF.

As to this clone: One end of the junction varies from germline; a read error may be responsible. The V call is TRBV7-7, the J call TRBJ2-5, with 13 bases lining up with TRBD2. The CDR3 has 16 amino acids. Per germline, CDR1 SSHAT and CDR2 FNYEAQ (reference sequence). DNA for the CDR3: TGTGCTAGCAGCTTAGGACTAGCGGGGGTCCAAGAGACCCAGTACTTC. This gives the protein CASSLGLAGVQETQYF.

V is TRBV6-5 and J is TRBJ2-3; TRBD1 agrees at 7 bases. The J segment lost 0 bases and the V segment lost 0 bases, leaving 3 bases of the junction unmatched. CDR1 is MNHEY, CDR2 SVGAGI, per germline. The length of the CDR3 is 16 residues. CDR3 loop: CASSYSGTASTDTQYF. The CDR3 nucleotides are TGTGCCAGCAGTTACTCCGGGACAGCTAGCACAGATACGCAGTATTTT.

This clone showed up just once. The gene calls are TRBV28 and TRBJ2-7; D gene unclear. Trimming left V 2 bases short and J 5 bases short, with 13 bases between. This CDR3 has 14 residues. The germline CDR1 and CDR2 sequences are MDHEN and SYDVKM. CDR3 DNA: TGTGCCAGCAGTTTAACCCCCAGGTTTAACGAGCAGTACTTC. Encoded protein: CASSLTPRFNEQYF.

The chain couples TRBV18 to TRBJ1-3; weak D call: TRBD1 (6 bases). Germline V lookup: CDR1 KGHSH, CDR2 LQKENI. Trimming cost V 3 bases and J 1 base, with 7 bases left between them. The CDR3 is 14 residues long. CDR3 nucleotides: TGTGCCAGCTCACCTGGGACATCTGGAAACACCATATATTTT. Amino acid sequence: CASSPGTSGNTIYF.

The V call is TRBV30, the J call TRBJ1-2; possible D gene TRBD1, 5 bases. Trimming stripped 2 bases from V and 5 bases from J, with 18 bases between. From germline, CDR1 is GTSNPN and CDR2 SVGIG (reference sequence). There are 15 residues in the CDR3. The CDR3 spells CAWSPDSLGRYGYTF. Written as DNA, the CDR3 is TGTGCCTGGAGTCCCGACAGCCTAGGACGGTATGGCTACACCTTC.

The chain joins TRBV7-9 to TRBJ2-1; 8 positions agree with TRBD1. This CDR3 region has 17 residues. Germline V CDR1 and CDR2: SEHNR, FQNEAQ (reference sequence). V trimming: 0 bases; J trimming: 4 bases; junction bases outside the gene matches: 8. The CDR3 coding sequence is TGTGCCAGCAGCTTAGCGGGCGGGACAGGTCATTACAATGAGCAGTTCTTC. Its protein is CASSLAGGTGHYNEQFF.

The rearrangement joins TRBV20-1 to TRBJ1-1; unclear D gene. Germline CDR1 reads DFQATT; CDR2 reads SNEGSKA (reference sequence). V was shortened by 5 bases and J by 1 base, with 2 bases between the two germline ends. CDR3 length: 10 residues. The CDR3 bases are TGCAGTGCTTCGAACACTGAAGCTTTCTTT. This encodes CSASNTEAFF.

V usage is TRBV13 and J usage is TRBJ2-7, with D possibly TRBD1 on 5 matching bases. The CDR3 runs to 13 residues. The V and J ends lost 3 bases and 3 bases respectively, with 9 bases between them. CDR1 PRHDT and CDR2 FYEKMQ come from the germline V gene (reference sequence). CDR3 nucleotides: TGTGCCAGCAGCTTTGACAGAATCTACGAGCAGTACTTC. This sequence encodes CASSFDRIYEQYF.

This clone was detected once. V and J are TRBV6-1 and TRBJ1-5; 7 bases agree with TRBD1. Germline CDR1 MNHNS, CDR2 SASEGT. The CDR3 runs to 14 residues. The V and J ends lost 1 base and 9 bases, in that order; junction bases with no gene match: 6. The CDR3 DNA reads as TGTGCCAGCAGTGAAGGACAGGGAGTTGGGCCCCAGCATTTT. It yields the protein CASSEGQGVGPQHF.

The rearrangement joins TRBV5-4 to TRBJ1-2, with no clear D. The CDR3 contains 14 residues. Per germline, CDR1 SGHNT and CDR2 YYREEE (reference sequence). V lost 5 bases to trimming and J lost 0 bases, with 11 bases between them. The CDR3: CASSRAEANYGYTF. DNA for the CDR3: TGTGCCAGCAGTAGGGCTGAAGCTAACTATGGCTACACCTTC.

The sample holds one count of this clone. V usage is TRBV18 and J usage is TRBJ1-3; the D gene is possibly TRBD1 (6 bases). CDR3 size: 18 residues. Germline V gene lookup returns CDR1 KGHSH and CDR2 LQKENI. V was cut by 0 bases and J by 4 bases, with 19 bases left in between. This CDR3 reads CASSPPGPGVYAGNTIYF. CDR3 DNA sequence: TGTGCCAGCTCACCACCGGGGCCAGGGGTATACGCCGGAAACACCATATATTTT.

The genes are TRBV6-5 and TRBJ1-2; D call uncertain. Germline V CDR1 and CDR2: MNHEY, SVGAGI. V was pared by 2 bases and J by 6 bases, with 7 bases between. The CDR3 covers 12 residues. The CDR3 sequence is CASSYGTDGYTF. The CDR3 DNA reads TGTGCCAGCAGTTACGGCACAGATGGCTACACCTTC.

This chain connects TRBV19 to TRBJ1-4, with TRBD1 as a possible D gene (5 bases). The CDR3 is made up of 13 amino acids. CDR1 and CDR2 from the germline V gene are LNHDA and SQIVND (reference sequence). The V end lost 3 bases, the J end lost 7 bases, and 9 bases lay between the germline ends. CDR3 protein: CASSISGGEKLFF. CDR3 DNA sequence: TGTGCCAGTAGTATCAGTGGGGGTGAAAAACTGTTTTTT.

The chain's CDR3 is CASSRDRSTDTQYF. The CDR3 DNA reads TGTGCCAGCAGTCGGGACAGGAGCACAGATACGCAGTATTTT. The rearrangement uses TRBV2 and TRBJ2-3; TRBD1 matches at 8 bases. Trimming took 5 bases from V and 0 from J; bases not matched to a gene: 1. Germline CDR1 SNHLY, CDR2 FYNNEI. The CDR3 length is 14 residues.

The CDR3 sequence is CASSLDRAGANVLTF. CDR3 nucleotide sequence: TGTGCCAGCAGCTTAGATAGGGCTGGGGCCAACGTCCTGACTTTC. The rearrangement uses TRBV7-2 and TRBJ2-6; D gene uncertain. In germline, CDR1 is SGHTA, CDR2 FQGNSA. V lost 1 base, J lost 2 bases, and 6 bases lay in between. The CDR3 totals 15 residues.

The CDR3 nucleotides read TGTGCCATCAGTGAGGGCAGCGAACCCACAGATACGCAGTATTTT. Its protein is CAISEGSEPTDTQYF. The J gene is TRBJ2-3, the V gene TRBV10-3; the D is unclear. This CDR3 comprises 15 residues. V lost 2 bases to trimming and J lost 2 bases, with 11 bases between them. Per germline, CDR1 ENHRY and CDR2 SYGVKD.

The V call is TRBV2, the J call TRBJ1-2, with D unresolved. The V gene lost 4 bases and the J gene lost 5 bases, with 8 bases spanning the gap. The CDR3 is made up of 12 amino acids. The germline CDR1 and CDR2 sequences are SNHLY and FYNNEI. CDR3 nucleotides: TGTGCCAGCAGTGTAGGGCAGTATGGCTACACCTTC. Translated: CASSVGQYGYTF.

This sequence joins TRBV5-1 and TRBJ2-1; D gene uncertain. This CDR3 spans 13 amino acids. V lost 2 bases and J 0 bases, leaving 3 bases between the germline ends. Germline V lookup: CDR1 SGHRS, CDR2 YFSETQ. CDR3 protein: CASSLPSYNEQFF. The DNA for the CDR3 is TGCGCCAGCAGCTTACCCTCCTACAATGAGCAGTTCTTC. Combining the CDR3 with reference TRBV5-1 and TRBJ2-1 gives the whole variable domain KAGVTQTPRYLIKTRGQQVTLSCSPISGHRSVSWYQQTPGQGLQFLFEYFSETQRNKGNFPGRFSGRQFSNSRSEMNVSTLELGDSALYLCASSLPSYNEQFFGPGTRLTVL.

The chain carries TRBV10-3 and TRBJ1-1, with D possibly TRBD1 on 6 matching bases. Trimming took 2 bases from V and 5 from J, leaving 6 bases between them. Germline loops: CDR1 ENHRY, CDR2 SYGVKD. CDR3 length: 12 residues. Written as DNA, the CDR3 is TGTGCCATCAGTGAGACAGGGACTGAAGCTTTCTTT. Its translation: CAISETGTEAFF.

This sequence joins TRBV6-6 and TRBJ1-4; the match to TRBD1 covers 8 bases. From germline, CDR1 is MNHNY and CDR2 SVGAGI (reference sequence). The CDR3 sequence is 13 residues long. Trimming took 7 bases from V and 7 from J; bases not matched to a gene: 5. CDR3 sequence (DNA): TGTGCCAGCAAGGACAGGGCGGGTGAAAAACTGTTTTTT. Its translation is CASKDRAGEKLFF.

This clone showed up just a few times. The chain uses TRBV6-6 and TRBJ1-5; 8 bases agree with TRBD1. The V gene end was trimmed by 6 bases and the J gene end by 6 bases; junction bases not matched to a gene: 10. The CDR3 has 15 residues. Per germline, CDR1 MNHNY and CDR2 SVGAGI (reference sequence). CDR3 sequence (DNA): TGTGCCAGCAGAAAGGACAGGGAGGTCTTTCAGCCCCAGCATTTT. This gives the protein CASRKDREVFQPQHF.

This chain uses TRBV9 with TRBJ2-5, with D tentatively TRBD2 (7 bases). CDR1 and CDR2 from the germline V gene are SGDLS and YYNGEE. The CDR3 loop spans 15 amino acids. V was shortened by 4 bases and J by 3 bases, with 16 bases between the two germline ends. In nucleotides, the CDR3 is TGTGCCAGCAGCCCTAGGGGGGGGGCGGAAGAGACCCAGTACTTC. It is translated as CASSPRGGAEETQYF. Combining the CDR3 with reference TRBV9 and TRBJ2-5 gives the whole variable domain DSGVTQTPKHLITATGQRVTLRCSPRSGDLSVYWYQQSLDQGLQFLIQYYNGEERAKGNILERFSAQQFPDLHSELNLSSLELGDSALYFCASSPRGGAEETQYFGPGTRLLVL.

This chain uses TRBV9 with TRBJ2-1, with TRBD2 identical over 7 bases. After removal of 0 bases from V and 4 bases from J, the junction contained 7 bases not matched to a gene. Germline lookup yields CDR1 SGDLS and CDR2 YYNGEE. The CDR3 has 16 amino acids. The DNA for the CDR3 is TGTGCCAGCAGCGTAGATGGGCTAGCGGAGTACAATGAGCAGTTCTTC. Protein sequence: CASSVDGLAEYNEQFF.

This clone was seen just once. This rearrangement joins TRBV9 to TRBJ2-2; TRBD2 aligns across 8 bases. The CDR3 is made up of 15 amino acids. The ends lost 4 bases at V and 4 bases at J; junction bases unmatched: 6. CDR1 SGDLS and CDR2 YYNGEE come from the germline V gene. The CDR3 loop is CASSRGLGVTGELFF. CDR3 nucleotides: TGTGCCAGCAGCCGGGGACTAGGGGTCACCGGGGAGCTGTTTTTT. Using reference TRBV9 and TRBJ2-2 for the parts outside the CDR3, the full variable domain is DSGVTQTPKHLITATGQRVTLRCSPRSGDLSVYWYQQSLDQGLQFLIQYYNGEERAKGNILERFSAQQFPDLHSELNLSSLELGDSALYFCASSRGLGVTGELFFGEGSRLTVL.

The gene calls are TRBV10-2 and TRBJ1-6; TRBD1 agrees at 10 bases. The J segment lost 7 bases and the V segment lost 0 bases, leaving 3 bases of the junction unmatched. The CDR3 has 16 amino acids. CDR1 and CDR2 from the germline V gene are WSHSY and SAAADI. Written as DNA, the CDR3 is TGCGCCAGCAGTGAGTCTGGGGGACAGGGGAATTCACCCCTCCACTTT. It codes for CASSESGGQGNSPLHF.

J is TRBJ1-1 and V is TRBV5-4, with 9 bases that match TRBD1. The CDR3 runs 14 residues. Germline V gene data show CDR1 as SGHNT and CDR2 as YYREEE (reference sequence). The V gene end was trimmed by 4 bases and the J gene end by 5 bases; junction bases not matched to a gene: 6. CDR3 in amino acids: CASSVDRGWTEAFF. The CDR3 DNA sequence: TGTGCCAGCAGCGTAGACAGGGGGTGGACTGAAGCTTTCTTT.

The rearrangement uses TRBV29-1 and TRBJ1-2; TRBD1 is a possible D gene (6 bases). Trimming removed 1 base from V and 10 bases from J, with 13 bases in between. Germline CDR1 and CDR2: SQVTM and ANQGSEA. The CDR3 loop spans 12 amino acids. The CDR3 is CSVEVLDRSYTF. The CDR3 DNA is TGCAGCGTTGAAGTACTCGACAGGTCCTACACCTTC.